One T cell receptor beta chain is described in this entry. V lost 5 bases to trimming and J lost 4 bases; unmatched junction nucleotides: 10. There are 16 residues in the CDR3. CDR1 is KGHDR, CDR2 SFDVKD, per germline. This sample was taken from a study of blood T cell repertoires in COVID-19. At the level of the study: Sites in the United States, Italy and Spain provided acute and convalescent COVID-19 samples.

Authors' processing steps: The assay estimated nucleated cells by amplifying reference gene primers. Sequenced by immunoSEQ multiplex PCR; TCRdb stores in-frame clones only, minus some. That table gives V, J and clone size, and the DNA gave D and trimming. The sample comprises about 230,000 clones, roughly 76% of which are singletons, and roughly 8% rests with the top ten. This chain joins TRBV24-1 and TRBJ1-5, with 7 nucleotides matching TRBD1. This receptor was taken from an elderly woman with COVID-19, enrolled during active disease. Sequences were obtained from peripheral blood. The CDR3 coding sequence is TGTGCCACCAGTGGGGGTACAGGGGTCCCTAATCAGCCCCAGCATTTT. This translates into CATSGGTGVPNQPQHF.